This TCR beta chain came from a study of radiotherapy plus CTLA-4 blockade in lung cancer. Regarding the study as a whole: TCR clones originating in tumors grew in number in blood after radiotherapy plus ipilimumab. Interferon-beta, together with early blood T cell clone dynamics, reportedly best predicted response.

Profiled with immunoSEQ multiplex PCR; TCRdb holds only in-frame clones, not every one. Here the sample spans about 82,000 clones, around 72% being singletons. CDR1 and CDR2 (germline): SGHRS, YFSETQ. V lost 3 bases and J 8 bases, leaving 14 bases between the germline ends. The CDR3 consists of 14 residues. Those patients who had chemo-refractory metastatic non-small-cell lung cancer were given focal radiation along with CTLA-4 blockade through ipilimumab. About this clone itself: Its antigen is still unknown.

The source material was peripheral blood, sampled from a patient treated with radiotherapy plus ipilimumab. The source of this sequence is a human donor with non-small cell lung cancer that progressed on radiotherapy plus ipilimumab. The genes are TRBV5-1 and TRBJ1-4; possibly TRBD1 for D (6 bases). The CDR3, as DNA: TGCGCCAGCAGCTCGGCGAACAGGGTAGAAAAACTGTTTTTT. Residues: CASSSANRVEKLFF.